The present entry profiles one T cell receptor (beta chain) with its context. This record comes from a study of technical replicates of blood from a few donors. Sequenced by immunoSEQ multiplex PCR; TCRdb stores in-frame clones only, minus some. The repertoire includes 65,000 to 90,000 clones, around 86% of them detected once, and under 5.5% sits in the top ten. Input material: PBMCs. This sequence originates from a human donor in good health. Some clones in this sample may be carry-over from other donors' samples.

CDR3 amino acids: CASWGGQGGEQFF. DNA of the CDR3: TGTGCCTCCTGGGGAGGGCAGGGAGGTGAGCAGTTCTTC. The chain joins TRBV19 to TRBJ2-1; 7 positions match TRBD2. The CDR3 sequence is 13 residues long. V shed 11 bases, J shed 9 bases, and the junction held 13 bases outside the gene matches. CDR1 is LNHDA, CDR2 SQIVND, per germline (reference sequence).